A single sample gave rise to the 17 T cell receptor beta chains below, sequenced in a study of OX40 agonist ivuxolimab in advanced cancers. The receptor library was made with the immunoSEQ multiplex PCR assay. TCRdb took over this immuneACCESS table, retaining in-frame rearrangements with V and J assigned. Such tables are incomplete; in checked studies, under half of the missing clones stem from an unresolved V gene, and the remainder is unexplained. This sample holds roughly 69,000 clones; approximately 90% were observed only once. Around 1.1% of the sample belongs to the ten largest clones. Specimen: CD4+ or CD8+ T cells sorted from blood, collected in a trial of the OX40 agonist ivuxolimab. The origin of the receptors is an adult with an advanced solid tumor such as melanoma, head and neck, liver or kidney cancer.

The chain recombines TRBV7-9 with TRBJ1-2; no definite D call. The CDR3 length is 14 residues. The germline V gene has CDR1 SEHNR and CDR2 FQNEAQ (reference sequence). V lost 1 base and J 1 base, leaving 7 bases between the germline ends. The DNA for the CDR3 is TGTGCCAGCAGCTTAGTAGGGAATAACTATGGCTACACCTTC. Translating it yields CASSLVGNNYGYTF. The full variable domain, completed using reference TRBV7-9 and TRBJ1-2, is DTGVSQNPRHKITKRGQNVTFRCDPISEHNRLYWYRQTLGQGPEFLTYFQNEAQLEKSRLLSDRFSAERPKGSFSTLEIQRTEQGDSAMYLCASSLVGNNYGYTFGSGTRLTVV.

This chain joins TRBV9 and TRBJ2-7, with a tentative D call TRBD2 (7 bases). This CDR3 region has 14 residues. Germline V gene sequence: CDR1 SGDLS, CDR2 YYNGEE. Trimming cost V 3 bases and J 3 bases, with 13 bases left between them. CDR3 DNA: TGTGCCAGCAGCGCCGCGGGGGCCGACTACGAGCAGTACTTC. Amino acid sequence: CASSAAGADYEQYF.

The CDR3 loop reads CASSQDQGDYGYTF. CDR3 nucleotides: TGCGCCAGCAGCCAAGATCAGGGGGACTATGGCTACACCTTC. V and J are TRBV4-1 and TRBJ1-2; 7 bases match TRBD1. Germline lookup yields CDR1 MGHRA and CDR2 YSYEKL. This CDR3 has 14 amino acids. V was clipped by 0 bases and J by 3 bases; unmatched bases: 1.

The chain carries TRBV27 and TRBJ2-5; 10 bases are a match to TRBD1. The CDR3 runs to 14 residues. V shed 9 bases, J shed 5 bases, and the junction held 9 bases outside the gene matches. Per germline, CDR1 MNHEY and CDR2 SMNVEV (reference sequence). CDR3 nucleotides: TGTGCCAGTACGACAGGGGGCGCCGGGGAGACCCAGTACTTC. It translates to CASTTGGAGETQYF.

The rearrangement joins TRBV30 to TRBJ2-3; possibly TRBD2 for D (5 bases). CDR1 and CDR2 from the germline V gene are GTSNPN and SVGIG (reference sequence). Trimming took off 5 bases at V and 0 bases at J, with 12 bases between the two ends. The CDR3 sequence is 14 residues long. CDR3 bases: TGTGCCTGGGCGGGCAGCGTCAGCACAGATACGCAGTATTTT. This gives the protein CAWAGSVSTDTQYF.

V is TRBV6-1 and J is TRBJ1-2, with TRBD1 identical over 10 bases. The V and J ends lost 1 base and 8 bases, in that order; junction bases with no gene match: 7. This CDR3 contains 15 residues. The germline gives CDR1 MNHNS, CDR2 SASEGT. For the CDR3, the DNA is TGTGCCAGCAGTGAAGTGTCTGGGGACAGGGGCGGCTACACCTTC. Residues: CASSEVSGDRGGYTF.

The chain combines TRBV7-3 with TRBJ2-2, with 9 bases lining up with TRBD2. J gave up 3 bases and V 9 bases, and 11 bases lay outside the gene matches. From germline, CDR1 is SGHTA and CDR2 FQGTGA. The CDR3 runs 16 residues. The CDR3 loop is CASSGSSSSDTGELFF. The CDR3 coding sequence is TGTGCCAGTAGCGGGAGTTCTTCTTCCGACACCGGGGAGCTGTTTTTT.

V and J are TRBV10-3 and TRBJ2-3; 9 bases are a match to TRBD2. Germline loops: CDR1 ENHRY, CDR2 SYGVKD. CDR3 length: 14 residues. V shed 6 bases, J shed 2 bases, and the junction held 3 bases outside the gene matches. The CDR3 protein is CAIRTSGDTDTQYF. The CDR3 DNA reads TGTGCCATCAGGACTAGCGGAGACACAGATACGCAGTATTTT.

J is TRBJ1-2 and V is TRBV30; no clear D. CDR1 GTSNPN and CDR2 SVGIG come from the germline V gene (reference sequence). This CDR3 comprises 12 residues. Trimming took 1 base from V and 4 from J, leaving 7 bases between them. The chain's CDR3 is CAWSELVYGYTF. CDR3 bases: TGTGCCTGGAGTGAGCTGGTCTATGGCTACACCTTC.

The chain uses TRBV7-2 and TRBJ2-7; 8 bases align to TRBD1. J gave up 5 bases and V 5 bases, and 8 bases lay outside the gene matches. CDR3 length equals 14 residues. Germline values: CDR1 SGHTA, CDR2 FQGNSA. The CDR3 sequence is CASSGRTGTHEQYF. CDR3 DNA: TGTGCCAGCAGCGGCAGGACAGGGACCCACGAGCAGTACTTC.

The table lists this clone with a count of one. The rearrangement uses TRBV5-4 and TRBJ2-3, with 15 bases matching TRBD2. The ends lost 4 bases at V and 4 bases at J; junction bases unmatched: 13. The germline V gene encodes CDR1 SGHNT and CDR2 YYREEE (reference sequence). The CDR3 contains 19 residues. The CDR3 region is CASSPRTSGGASLADTQYF. Here the CDR3 DNA reads TGTGCCAGCAGCCCAAGGACTAGCGGGGGGGCCAGTCTCGCAGATACGCAGTATTTT.

The gene calls are TRBV6-6 and TRBJ2-7; 8 positions match TRBD2. Germline V CDR1 and CDR2: MNHNY, SVGAGI (reference sequence). The CDR3 is made up of 13 amino acids. V gave up 6 bases and J gave up 6 bases; unmatched junction bases: 7. CDR3 coding DNA: TGTGCCAGCAGCCCCTCCCGGGAGGGCGAGCAGTACTTC. Amino acids: CASSPSREGEQYF.

V gene TRBV27 combines with J gene TRBJ2-5; 13 positions match TRBD2. Trimming cost V 5 bases and J 1 base; bases outside gene matches: 1. There are 15 residues in the CDR3. Germline V lookup: CDR1 MNHEY, CDR2 SMNVEV (reference sequence). This CDR3 reads CASSRTSGGQETQYF. CDR3 in DNA: TGTGCCAGCAGTAGGACTAGCGGGGGCCAAGAGACCCAGTACTTC.

The chain couples TRBV30 to TRBJ2-7, with D uncertain. CDR1 GTSNPN and CDR2 SVGIG come from the germline V gene (reference sequence). The V and J ends lost 2 bases and 4 bases respectively, with 12 bases between them. The CDR3 has 13 residues. For the CDR3, the DNA is TGTGCCTGGAGTATGACCGTCGGATACGAGCAGTACTTC. Translated: CAWSMTVGYEQYF.

The chain has TRBV11-3 and TRBJ2-3; TRBD2 matches at 9 bases. Germline V gene data show CDR1 as SGHNT and CDR2 as YENEEA. The CDR3 has 16 amino acids. V shed 5 bases and J 8 bases; nucleotides not matched to a gene: 14. In DNA form, the CDR3 reads TGTGCCAGCAGCACCGGAACTAGCGGGCCCGAGGGTACGCAGTATTTT. Its protein is CASSTGTSGPEGTQYF.

This chain joins TRBV18 and TRBJ1-1; TRBD1 might be the D (6 bases). Trimming removed 4 bases at V and 4 bases at J, with 10 bases between. Germline loops: CDR1 KGHSH, CDR2 LQKENI. CDR3 length: 13 residues. The CDR3 DNA follows: TGTGCCAGCTCACGCGACAGGAGCACTGAAGCTTTCTTT. Translated: CASSRDRSTEAFF.

This clone appeared once. This chain uses TRBV29-1 with TRBJ2-7, with TRBD2 identical over 8 bases. This CDR3 is built from 14 residues. CDR1 is SQVTM and CDR2 is ANQGSEA in the germline V gene. Trimming cost V 7 bases and J 2 bases; bases outside gene matches: 10. DNA for the CDR3: TGCAGCGCTACCACTAGCGGACAGACCTACGAGCAGTACTTC. This translates into CSATTSGQTYEQYF.